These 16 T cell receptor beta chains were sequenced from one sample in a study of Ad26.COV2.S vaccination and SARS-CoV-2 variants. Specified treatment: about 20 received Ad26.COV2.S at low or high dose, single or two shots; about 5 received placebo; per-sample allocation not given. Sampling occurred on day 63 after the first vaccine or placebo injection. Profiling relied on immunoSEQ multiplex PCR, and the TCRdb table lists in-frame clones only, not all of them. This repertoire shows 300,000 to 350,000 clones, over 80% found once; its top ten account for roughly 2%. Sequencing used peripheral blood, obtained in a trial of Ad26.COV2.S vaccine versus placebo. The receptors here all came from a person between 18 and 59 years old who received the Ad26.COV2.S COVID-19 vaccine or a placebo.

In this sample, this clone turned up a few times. DNA for the CDR3: TGTGCCAGCAGTTCTCTGACAGGAACTAGCACAGATACGCAGTATTTT. Its protein product is CASSSLTGTSTDTQYF. The chain uses TRBV6-5 and TRBJ2-3, with a tentative D call TRBD1 (6 bases). V gave up 4 bases and J gave up 0 bases, with 14 bases separating them. Germline loops: CDR1 MNHEY, CDR2 SVGAGI. The CDR3 spans 16 residues.

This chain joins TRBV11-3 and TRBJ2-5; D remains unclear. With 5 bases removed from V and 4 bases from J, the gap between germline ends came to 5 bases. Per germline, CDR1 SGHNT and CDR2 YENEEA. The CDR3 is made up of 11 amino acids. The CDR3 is CASSTGETQYF. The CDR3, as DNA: TGTGCCAGCAGCACGGGAGAGACCCAGTACTTC.

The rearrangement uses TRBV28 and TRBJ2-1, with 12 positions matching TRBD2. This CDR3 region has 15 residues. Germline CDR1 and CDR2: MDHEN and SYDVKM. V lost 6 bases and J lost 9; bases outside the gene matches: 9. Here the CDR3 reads CASRHASGGVIEQFF. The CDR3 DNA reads TGTGCCAGCAGGCATGCTAGCGGGGGGGTCATTGAGCAGTTCTTC. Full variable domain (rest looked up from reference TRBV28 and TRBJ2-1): DVKVTQSSRYLVKRTGEKVFLECVQDMDHENMFWYRQDPGLGLRLIYFSYDVKMKEKGDIPEGYSVSREKKERFSLILESASTNQTSMYLCASRHASGGVIEQFFGPGTRLTVL.

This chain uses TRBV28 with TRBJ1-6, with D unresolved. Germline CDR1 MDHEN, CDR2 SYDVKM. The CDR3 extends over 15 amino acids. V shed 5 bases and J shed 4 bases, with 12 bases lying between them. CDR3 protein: CASSPGSTYNSPLHF. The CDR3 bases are TGTGCCAGCAGTCCGGGATCTACGTATAATTCACCCCTCCACTTT.

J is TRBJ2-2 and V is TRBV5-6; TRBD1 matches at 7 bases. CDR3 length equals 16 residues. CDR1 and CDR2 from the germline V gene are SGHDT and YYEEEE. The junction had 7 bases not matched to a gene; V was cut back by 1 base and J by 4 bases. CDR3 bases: TGTGCCAGCAGCTTGTGGTCAGGGGGTAGCACCGGGGAGCTGTTTTTT. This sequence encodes CASSLWSGGSTGELFF.

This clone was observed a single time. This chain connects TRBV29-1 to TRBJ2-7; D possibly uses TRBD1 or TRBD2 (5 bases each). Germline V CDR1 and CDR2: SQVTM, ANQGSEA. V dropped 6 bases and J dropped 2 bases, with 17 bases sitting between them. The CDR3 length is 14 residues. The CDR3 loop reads CSVRPSGPTYEQYF. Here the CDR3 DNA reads TGCAGCGTCCGCCCTTCGGGACCCACCTACGAGCAGTACTTC.

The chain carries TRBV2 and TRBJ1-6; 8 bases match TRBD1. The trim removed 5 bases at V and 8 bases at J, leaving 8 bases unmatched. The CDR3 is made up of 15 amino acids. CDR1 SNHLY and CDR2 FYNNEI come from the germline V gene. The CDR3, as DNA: TGTGCCAGCAGTCAACAGGGGGTCAGTCATTCACCCCTCCACTTT. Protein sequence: CASSQQGVSHSPLHF.

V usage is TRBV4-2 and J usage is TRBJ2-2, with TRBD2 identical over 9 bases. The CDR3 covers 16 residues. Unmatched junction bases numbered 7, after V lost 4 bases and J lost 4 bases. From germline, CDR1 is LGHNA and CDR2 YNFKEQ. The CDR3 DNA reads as TGTGCCAGCAGCCCGCCTAGCGGGGTACGCACCGGGGAGCTGTTTTTT. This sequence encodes CASSPPSGVRTGELFF.

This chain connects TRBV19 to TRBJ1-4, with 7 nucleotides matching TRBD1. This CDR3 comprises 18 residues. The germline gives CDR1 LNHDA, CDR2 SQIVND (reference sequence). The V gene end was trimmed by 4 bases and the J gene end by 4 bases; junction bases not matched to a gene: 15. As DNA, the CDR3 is TGTGCCAGTAGTACCAGGCCCCTTCGACAGGGCGTTAATGAAAAACTGTTTTTT. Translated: CASSTRPLRQGVNEKLFF.

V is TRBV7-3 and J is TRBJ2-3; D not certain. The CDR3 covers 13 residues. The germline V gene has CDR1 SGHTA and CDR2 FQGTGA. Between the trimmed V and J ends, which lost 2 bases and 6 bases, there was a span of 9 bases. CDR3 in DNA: TGTGCCAGCAGCTTACTCCGGGCTGATACGCAGTATTTT. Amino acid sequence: CASSLLRADTQYF.

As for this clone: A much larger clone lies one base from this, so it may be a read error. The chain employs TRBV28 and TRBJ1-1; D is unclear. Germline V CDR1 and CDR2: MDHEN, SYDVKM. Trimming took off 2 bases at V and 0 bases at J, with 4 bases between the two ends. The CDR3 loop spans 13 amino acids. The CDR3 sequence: CASSLLVNTEAFF. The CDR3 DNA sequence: TGTGCCAGCAGTTTACTGGTGAACACTGAAGCTTTCTTT.

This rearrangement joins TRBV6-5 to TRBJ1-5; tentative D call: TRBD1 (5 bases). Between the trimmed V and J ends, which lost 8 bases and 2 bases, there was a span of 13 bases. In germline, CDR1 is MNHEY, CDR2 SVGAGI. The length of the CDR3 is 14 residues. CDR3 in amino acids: CASSSLGGNQPQHF. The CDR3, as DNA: TGTGCCAGCTCATCGTTGGGGGGCAATCAGCCCCAGCATTTT.

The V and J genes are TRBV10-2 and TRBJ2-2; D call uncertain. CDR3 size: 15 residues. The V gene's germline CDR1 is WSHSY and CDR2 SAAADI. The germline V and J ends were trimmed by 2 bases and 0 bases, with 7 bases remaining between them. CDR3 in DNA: TGCGCCAGCAGTGAGGGCAGTACGAACACCGGGGAGCTGTTTTTT. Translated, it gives CASSEGSTNTGELFF.

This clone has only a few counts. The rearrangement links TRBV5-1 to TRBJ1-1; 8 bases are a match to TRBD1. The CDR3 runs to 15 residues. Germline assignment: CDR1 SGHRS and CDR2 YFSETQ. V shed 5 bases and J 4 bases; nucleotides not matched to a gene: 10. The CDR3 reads CASRGRQGTLTEAFF. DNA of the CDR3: TGCGCCAGCAGGGGACGACAGGGGACTCTCACTGAAGCTTTCTTT.

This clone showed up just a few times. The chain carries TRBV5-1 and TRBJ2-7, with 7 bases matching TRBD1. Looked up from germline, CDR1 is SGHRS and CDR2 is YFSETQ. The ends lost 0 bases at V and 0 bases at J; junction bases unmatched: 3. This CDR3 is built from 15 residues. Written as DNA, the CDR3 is TGCGCCAGCAGCTTGGATGCAGGGGGCTCCTACGAGCAGTACTTC. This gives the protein CASSLDAGGSYEQYF.

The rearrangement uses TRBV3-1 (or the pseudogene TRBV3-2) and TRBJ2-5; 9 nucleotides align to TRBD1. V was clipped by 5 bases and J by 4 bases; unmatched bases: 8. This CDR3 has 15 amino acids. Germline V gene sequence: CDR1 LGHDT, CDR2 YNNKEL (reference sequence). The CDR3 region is CASSSRQGVVETQYF. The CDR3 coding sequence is TGTGCCAGCAGCTCGCGACAGGGGGTGGTAGAGACCCAGTACTTC.